The sequence of this T cell receptor (beta chain) was determined in a study of blood T cells in healthy people across ages. The CDR3 is 13 residues long. Germline V lookup: CDR1 SGHVS, CDR2 FQNEAQ. About this clonotype: The target antigen is unknown. Given a much more abundant clone one base away, this may be a read error.

It was with a sample-barcoded 5' primer and a J-beta primer mix that a second PCR of roughly 7 to 12 cycles was run. Researchers report that a template-switch adaptor with 12 random nucleotides tagged each cDNA molecule. TCRdb recomputed calls from the 5' RACE reads with MiXCR, one row per CDR3 protein. The repertoire holds about 1.8 million distinct CDR3 sequences, with just under 50% as singletons. Study conclusions and caveats: Naive T cell percentage strongly correlated with TCR beta diversity.

Each sample gave at least 6.5 million isolated PBMCs. This sequence originates from a woman aged 35 to 49 in good health. The material sequenced was blood. The chain recombines TRBV7-8 with TRBJ2-3; perhaps TRBD1 as D (5 bases). The CDR3 is CASSPDSRDTQYF. CDR3 nucleotide sequence: TGTGCCAGCAGCCCCGACAGCAGAGATACGCAGTATTTT.